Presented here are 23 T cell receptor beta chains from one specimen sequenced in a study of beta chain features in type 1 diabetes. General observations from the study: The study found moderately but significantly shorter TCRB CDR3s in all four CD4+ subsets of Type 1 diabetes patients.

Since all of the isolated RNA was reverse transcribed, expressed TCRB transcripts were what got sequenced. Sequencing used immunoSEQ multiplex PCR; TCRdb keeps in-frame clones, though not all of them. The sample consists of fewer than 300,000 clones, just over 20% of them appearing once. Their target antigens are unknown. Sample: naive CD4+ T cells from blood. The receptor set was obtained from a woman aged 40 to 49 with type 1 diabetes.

In DNA, the CDR3 is TGTGCCAGCAGCTGGCCGGACAGGGGCGCGGAGCAGTTCTTC. Encoded protein: CASSWPDRGAEQFF. The chain carries TRBV5-4 and TRBJ2-1; 9 nucleotides line up with TRBD1. The V gene's germline CDR1 is SGHNT and CDR2 YYREEE (reference sequence). V lost 3 bases to trimming and J lost 10 bases; unmatched junction nucleotides: 8. CDR3 length: 14 amino acids.

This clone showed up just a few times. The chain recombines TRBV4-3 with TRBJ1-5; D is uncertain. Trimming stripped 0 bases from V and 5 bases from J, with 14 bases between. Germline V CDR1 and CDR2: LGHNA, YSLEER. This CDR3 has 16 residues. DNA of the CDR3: TGCGCCAGCAGCCAAGATTTTAGGGCGGACTATCAGCCCCAGCATTTT. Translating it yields CASSQDFRADYQPQHF.

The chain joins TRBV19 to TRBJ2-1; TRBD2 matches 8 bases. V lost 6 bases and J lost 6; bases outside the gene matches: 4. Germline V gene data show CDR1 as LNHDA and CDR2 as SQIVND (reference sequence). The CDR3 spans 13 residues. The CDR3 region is CASRLADVNEQFF. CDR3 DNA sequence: TGTGCCAGTAGACTAGCGGACGTCAATGAGCAGTTCTTC.

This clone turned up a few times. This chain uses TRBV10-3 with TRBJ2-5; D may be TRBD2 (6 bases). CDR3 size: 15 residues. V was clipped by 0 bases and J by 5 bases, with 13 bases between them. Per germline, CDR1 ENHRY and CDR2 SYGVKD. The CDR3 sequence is CAISESVRGGETQYF. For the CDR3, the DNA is TGTGCCATCAGTGAGTCTGTGCGTGGAGGGGAGACCCAGTACTTC.

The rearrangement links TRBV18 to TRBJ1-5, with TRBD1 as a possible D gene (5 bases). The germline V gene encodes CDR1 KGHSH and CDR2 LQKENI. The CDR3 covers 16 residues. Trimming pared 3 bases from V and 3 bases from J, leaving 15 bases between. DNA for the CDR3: TGTGCCAGCTCACCTGAGCAGGGTACGGACAATCAGCCCCAGCATTTT. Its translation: CASSPEQGTDNQPQHF.

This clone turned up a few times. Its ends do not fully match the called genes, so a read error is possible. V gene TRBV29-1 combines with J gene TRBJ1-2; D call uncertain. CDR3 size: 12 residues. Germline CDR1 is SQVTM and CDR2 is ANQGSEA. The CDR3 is CSGELSFYGYTF. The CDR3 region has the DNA TGCAGCGGTGAACTGTCGTTCTATGGCTACACCTTC. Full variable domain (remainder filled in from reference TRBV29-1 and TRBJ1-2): SAVISQKPSRDICQRGTSLTIQCQVDSQVTMMFWYRQQPGQSLTLIATANQGSEATYESGFVIDKFPISRPNLTFSTLTVSNMSPEDSSIYLCSGELSFYGYTFGSGTRLTVV.

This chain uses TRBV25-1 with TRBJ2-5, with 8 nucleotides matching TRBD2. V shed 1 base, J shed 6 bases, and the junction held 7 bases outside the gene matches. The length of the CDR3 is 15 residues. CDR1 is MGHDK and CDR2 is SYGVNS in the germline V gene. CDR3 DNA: TGTGCCAGCAGTGAATCCGGGGGGGGCGGAAAGACCCAGTACTTC. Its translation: CASSESGGGGKTQYF.

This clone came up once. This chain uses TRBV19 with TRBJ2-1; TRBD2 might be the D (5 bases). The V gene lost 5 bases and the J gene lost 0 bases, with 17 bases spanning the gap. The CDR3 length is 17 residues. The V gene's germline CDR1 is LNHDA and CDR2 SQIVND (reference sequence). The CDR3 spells CASSPQERETSYNEQFF. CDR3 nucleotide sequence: TGTGCCAGTAGTCCTCAGGAACGGGAAACCTCCTACAATGAGCAGTTCTTC.

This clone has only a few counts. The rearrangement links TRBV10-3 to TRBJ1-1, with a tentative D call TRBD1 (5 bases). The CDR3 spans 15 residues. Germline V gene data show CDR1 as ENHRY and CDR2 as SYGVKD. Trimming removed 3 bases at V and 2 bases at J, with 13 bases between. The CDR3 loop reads CAISDRWGTNTEAFF. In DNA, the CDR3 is TGTGCCATCAGTGATCGGTGGGGGACTAACACTGAAGCTTTCTTT.

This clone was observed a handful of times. CDR3 region: CASSGADGLAHTF. DNA for the CDR3: TGTGCCAGCAGTGGAGCGGACGGCCTCGCCCACACCTTC. The chain uses TRBV9 and TRBJ1-2; D call uncertain. The CDR3 extends over 13 amino acids. Germline values: CDR1 SGDLS, CDR2 YYNGEE. V lost 5 bases and J lost 12, with 20 bases in between.

CDR3 coding DNA: TGTGCCTCCTCCCCGGGAGGGGCGAACACTGAAGCTTTCTTT. The encoded protein is CASSPGGANTEAFF. The genes are TRBV10-3 and TRBJ1-1; tentatively, D is TRBD1 (5 bases). Germline V gene data show CDR1 as ENHRY and CDR2 as SYGVKD. Trimming left V 11 bases short and J 1 base short, with 17 bases between. The CDR3 has 14 amino acids.

The CDR3 bases are TGCGCCAGCAGCCAAGGGGGACGGGAGGGCCGGGCGCAGTATTTT. Translation gives CASSQGGREGRAQYF. The chain couples TRBV4-3 to TRBJ2-3; 8 bases align to TRBD2. Losses at the gene ends were 1 base for V and 10 bases for J; bases not matched to a gene: 10. The CDR3 is made up of 15 amino acids. Germline-derived CDR1 and CDR2 are LGHNA and YSLEER.

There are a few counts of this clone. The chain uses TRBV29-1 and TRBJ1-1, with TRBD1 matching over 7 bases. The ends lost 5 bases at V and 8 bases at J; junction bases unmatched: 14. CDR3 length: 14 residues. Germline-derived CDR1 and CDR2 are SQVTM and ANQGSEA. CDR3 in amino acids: CSVYTPGQLGEAFF. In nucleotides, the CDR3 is TGCAGCGTTTACACTCCGGGACAGCTAGGAGAAGCTTTCTTT.

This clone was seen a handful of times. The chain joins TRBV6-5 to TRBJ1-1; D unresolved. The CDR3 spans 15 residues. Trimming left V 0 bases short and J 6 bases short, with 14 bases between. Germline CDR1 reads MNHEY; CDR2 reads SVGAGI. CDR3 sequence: CASSYSSSLRAEAFF. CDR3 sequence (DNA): TGTGCCAGCAGTTACTCGAGTTCCCTGAGGGCTGAAGCTTTCTTT.

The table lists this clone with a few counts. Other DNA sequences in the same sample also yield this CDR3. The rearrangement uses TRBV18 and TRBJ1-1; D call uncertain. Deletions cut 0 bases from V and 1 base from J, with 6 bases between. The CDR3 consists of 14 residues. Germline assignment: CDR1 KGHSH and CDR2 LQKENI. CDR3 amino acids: CASSPPPGNTEAFF. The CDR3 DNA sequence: TGTGCCAGCTCACCACCGCCGGGGAACACTGAAGCTTTCTTT.

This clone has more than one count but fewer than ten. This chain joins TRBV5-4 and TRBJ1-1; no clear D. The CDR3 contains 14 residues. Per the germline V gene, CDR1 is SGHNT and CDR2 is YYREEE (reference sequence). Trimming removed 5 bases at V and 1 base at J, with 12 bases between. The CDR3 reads CASRRDGANTEAFF. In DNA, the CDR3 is TGTGCCAGCAGGCGAGACGGAGCGAACACTGAAGCTTTCTTT. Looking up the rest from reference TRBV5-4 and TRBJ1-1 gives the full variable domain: ETGVTQSPTHLIKTRGQQVTLRCSSQSGHNTVSWYQQALGQGPQFIFQYYREEENGRGNFPPRFSGLQFPNYSSELNVNALELDDSALYLCASRRDGANTEAFFGQGTRLTVV.

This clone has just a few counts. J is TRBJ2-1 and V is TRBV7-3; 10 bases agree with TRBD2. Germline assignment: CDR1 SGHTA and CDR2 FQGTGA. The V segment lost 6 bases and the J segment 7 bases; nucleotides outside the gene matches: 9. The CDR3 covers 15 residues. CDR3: CASSQILAGRNEQFF. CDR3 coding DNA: TGTGCCAGCAGTCAAATACTAGCGGGGAGAAATGAGCAGTTCTTC.

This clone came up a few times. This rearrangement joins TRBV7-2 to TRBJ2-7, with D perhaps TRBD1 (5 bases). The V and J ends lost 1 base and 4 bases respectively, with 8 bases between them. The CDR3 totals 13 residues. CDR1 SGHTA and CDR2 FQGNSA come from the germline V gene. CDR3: CASSLGTPYEQYF. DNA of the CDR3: TGTGCCAGCAGCTTAGGGACACCGTACGAGCAGTACTTC. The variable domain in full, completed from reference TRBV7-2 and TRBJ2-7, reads GAGVSQSPSNKVTEKGKDVELRCDPISGHTALYWYRQSLGQGLEFLIYFQGNSAPDKSGLPSDRFSAERTGGSVSTLTIQRTQQEDSAVYLCASSLGTPYEQYFGPGTRLTVT.

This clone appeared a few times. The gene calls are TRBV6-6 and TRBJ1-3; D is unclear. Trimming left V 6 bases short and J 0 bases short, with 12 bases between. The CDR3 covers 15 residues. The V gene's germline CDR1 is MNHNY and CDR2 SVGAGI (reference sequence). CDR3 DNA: TGTGCCAGCAGCAACGGACTGGACTCTGGAAACACCATATATTTT. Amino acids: CASSNGLDSGNTIYF.

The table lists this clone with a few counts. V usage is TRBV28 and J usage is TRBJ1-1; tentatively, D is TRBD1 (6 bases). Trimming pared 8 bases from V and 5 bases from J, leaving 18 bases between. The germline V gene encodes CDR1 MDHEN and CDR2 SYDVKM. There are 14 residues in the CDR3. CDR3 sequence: CASPPPGGLTEAFF. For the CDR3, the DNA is TGTGCCAGCCCCCCACCCGGGGGGCTGACTGAAGCTTTCTTT.

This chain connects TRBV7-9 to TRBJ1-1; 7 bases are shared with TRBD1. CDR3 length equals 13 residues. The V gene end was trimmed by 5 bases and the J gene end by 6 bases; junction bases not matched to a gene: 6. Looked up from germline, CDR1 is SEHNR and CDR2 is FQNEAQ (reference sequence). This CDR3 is CASSRQGGAEAFF. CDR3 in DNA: TGTGCCAGCAGCCGACAGGGAGGCGCTGAAGCTTTCTTT.

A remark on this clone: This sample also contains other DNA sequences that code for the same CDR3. CDR3 sequence reads: CSVERTENTEAFF. The DNA of the CDR3 is TGCAGCGTTGAAAGGACAGAGAACACTGAAGCTTTCTTT. The rearrangement joins TRBV29-1 to TRBJ1-1; a weak D match, TRBD1 (6 bases). Germline V gene data show CDR1 as SQVTM and CDR2 as ANQGSEA. The V end lost 2 bases, the J end lost 1 base, and 8 bases lay between the germline ends. The CDR3 is 13 amino acids. Based on the CDR3 plus reference TRBV29-1 and TRBJ1-1, the full variable domain is SAVISQKPSRDICQRGTSLTIQCQVDSQVTMMFWYRQQPGQSLTLIATANQGSEATYESGFVIDKFPISRPNLTFSTLTVSNMSPEDSSIYLCSVERTENTEAFFGQGTRLTVV.

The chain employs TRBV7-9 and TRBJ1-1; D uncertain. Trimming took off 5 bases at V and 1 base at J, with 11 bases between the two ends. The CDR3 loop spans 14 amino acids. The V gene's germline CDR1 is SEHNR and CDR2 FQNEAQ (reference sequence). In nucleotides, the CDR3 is TGTGCCAGCAGCCCGGAGGTTGAGAACACTGAAGCTTTCTTT. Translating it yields CASSPEVENTEAFF.